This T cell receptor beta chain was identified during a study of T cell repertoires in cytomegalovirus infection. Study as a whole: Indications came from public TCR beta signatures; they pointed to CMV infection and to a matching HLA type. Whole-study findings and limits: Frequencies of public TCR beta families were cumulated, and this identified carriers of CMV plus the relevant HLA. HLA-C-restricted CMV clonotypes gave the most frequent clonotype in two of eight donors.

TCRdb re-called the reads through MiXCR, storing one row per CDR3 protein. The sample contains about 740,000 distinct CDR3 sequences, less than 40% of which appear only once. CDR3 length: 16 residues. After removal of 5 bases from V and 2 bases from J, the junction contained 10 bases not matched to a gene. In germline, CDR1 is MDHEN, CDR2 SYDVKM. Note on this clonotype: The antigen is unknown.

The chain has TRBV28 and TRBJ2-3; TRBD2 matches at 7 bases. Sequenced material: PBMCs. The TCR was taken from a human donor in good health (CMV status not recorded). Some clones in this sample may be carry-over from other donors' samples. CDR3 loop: CASSPYRGGHTDTQYF. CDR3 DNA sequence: TGTGCCAGCAGTCCGTACCGGGGAGGGCACACAGATACGCAGTATTTT.